This TCR beta chain comes out of a study of OX40 agonist ivuxolimab in advanced cancers. Overall study context: Ivuxolimab, an agonist antibody against OX40 (CD134), was given to patients. Findings and limits, study-wide: Compared with others, partial responders at 0.1-3.0 mg/kg displayed clonal expansion among the lowest. The authors did not determine the antigen specificity of the expanded peripheral T cells. CD4+ and CD8+ blood T cells expanded clonally by week 6 at 0.1 to 3.0 mg/kg.

Measured with immunoSEQ multiplex PCR; TCRdb has only the in-frame clones, and not every one. The sample consists of about 73,000 clones, 90% of them appearing once. The CDR3 is 15 amino acids. The V gene lost 4 bases and the J gene lost 4 bases, with 18 bases spanning the gap. Germline lookup yields CDR1 GTSNPN and CDR2 SVGIG (reference sequence). Note on this clone: Its target is not known.

The TCR was taken from an adult with an advanced solid tumor such as melanoma, head and neck, liver or kidney cancer. The sample here was CD4+ or CD8+ T cells sorted from blood, taken in a trial of the OX40 agonist ivuxolimab. This rearrangement joins TRBV30 to TRBJ2-3; no definite D call. CDR3 DNA: TGTGCCTGGAATACTGGGTCCGGTGGTCCAGATACGCAGTATTTT. Protein product: CAWNTGSGGPDTQYF. Based on the CDR3 plus reference TRBV30 and TRBJ2-3, the full variable domain is SQTIHQWPATLVQPVGSPLSLECTVEGTSNPNLYWYRQAAGRGLQLLFYSVGIGQISSEVPQNLSASRPQDRQFILSSKKLLLSDSGFYLCAWNTGSGGPDTQYFGPGTRLTVL.